Listed below are T cell receptor beta chains from one sample, sequenced in a study of blood T cell repertoires in COVID-19. The repertoire was sequenced with immunoSEQ multiplex PCR; TCRdb's copy has only in-frame clones and lacks some. The table has around 380,000 clones, over 65% seen once. The sequenced sample was peripheral blood. The receptors originated from a human donor with acute or convalescent COVID-19. The donor label of this sample is uncertain. Both conserved end residues are part of each CDR3. The D gene is left open where the match is weak. Only part of the rows carry a size: once, few, many, or a class if the clone is expanded.

>TRBJ2-1|TRBV11-2|TRBD2|-
CASSTLAGDINEQFF
TGTGCCAGCAGCACCCTAGCGGGGGATATCAATGAGCAGTTCTTC
>TRBJ2-1|TRBV15|TRBD2|once
CATSRGGTSGSIEQFF
TGTGCCACCAGCAGAGGAGGGACTAGCGGGAGTATTGAGCAGTTCTTC
>TRBJ2-7|TRBV18|TRBD2|few
CASSLLAVEQYF
TGTGCCAGCTCACTACTAGCGGTTGAGCAGTACTTC
>TRBJ1-2|TRBV29-1|-|-
CSVDPTENYGYTF
TGCAGCGTTGACCCAACAGAGAACTATGGCTACACCTTC
>TRBJ1-1|TRBV20-1|-|-
CSASSYPTVNTEAFF
TGCAGTGCTAGTAGTTACCCCACGGTGAACACTGAAGCTTTCTTT
>TRBJ2-7|TRBV24-1|TRBD1|once
CATRGQGASYEQYF
TGTGCCACCAGGGGACAGGGGGCCTCCTACGAGCAGTACTTC
>TRBJ1-1|TRBV3-1/TRBV3-2|TRBD1|few
CASSQRGTGVTEAFF
TGTGCCAGCAGCCAACGGGGGACAGGGGTCACTGAAGCTTTCTTT
>TRBJ1-1|TRBV18|TRBD1|-
CASSQGTGVTEAFF
TGTGCCAGCTCTCAAGGGACAGGGGTTACTGAAGCTTTCTTT
>TRBJ1-1|TRBV6-5|-|once
CASSRPGWAKHVAFF
TGTGCCAGCAGCCGACCGGGGTGGGCCAAACACGTAGCTTTCTTT
>TRBJ2-3|TRBV9|TRBD2|-
CASSVGTGGPDTQYF
TGTGCCAGCAGCGTAGGAACGGGGGGGCCAGATACGCAGTATTTT
>TRBJ2-3|TRBV7-4|-|-
CASLHTQYF
TGTGCCAGCCTTCATACGCAGTATTTT
>TRBJ1-5|TRBV29-1|TRBD1|-
CSVRFGTGGLYSNQPQHF
TGCAGCGTCCGCTTTGGGACAGGGGGCCTTTATAGCAATCAGCCCCAGCATTTT
>TRBJ1-2|TRBV5-4|TRBD1|few
CASSLGQLRQYSGYTF
TGTGCCAGCAGCCTGGGACAGCTCCGTCAGTACAGTGGCTACACCTTC
>TRBJ1-3|TRBV5-5|-|-
CASSFVLSGNTIYF
TGTGCCAGCAGCTTCGTCCTTTCTGGAAACACCATATATTTT
>TRBJ2-2|TRBV30|TRBD1|-
CAWRTGALSNTGELFF
TGTGCCTGGAGGACAGGGGCCCTCTCGAACACCGGGGAGCTGTTTTTT
>TRBJ1-1|TRBV6-5|-|-
CASSYSRERNTEAFF
TGTGCCAGCAGTTACTCTAGGGAGAGGAACACTGAAGCTTTCTTT
>TRBJ2-7|TRBV18|-|-
CASSPLLGSPTYEQYF
TGTGCCAGCTCACCACTCCTGGGCAGTCCGACCTACGAGCAGTACTTC
>TRBJ2-7|TRBV7-2|TRBD1|-
CASSERDRYEQYF
TGTGCCAGCAGCGAACGGGACAGATACGAGCAGTACTTC
>TRBJ1-5|TRBV28|TRBD1|-
CASRSPGTGNQPQHF
TGTGCCAGCAGATCACCCGGGACAGGGAATCAGCCCCAGCATTTT
>TRBJ2-1|TRBV5-4|TRBD2|-
CASSPSGAYNEQFF
TGTGCCAGCAGCCCTAGCGGGGCCTACAATGAGCAGTTCTTC
>TRBJ1-5|TRBV2|-|few
CASGTFARQPQHF
TGTGCCAGTGGTACTTTCGCCCGTCAGCCCCAGCATTTT
>TRBJ1-2|TRBV28|TRBD1|-
CASSSSGTGTYGYTF
TGTGCCAGCAGTTCGTCCGGGACAGGCACATATGGCTACACCTTC
>TRBJ1-5|TRBV5-6|TRBD1|-
CASSTYARDRAVSNQPQHF
TGTGCCAGCAGCACCTACGCCCGGGACAGGGCGGTTAGTAATCAGCCCCAGCATTTT
>TRBJ1-2|TRBV3-1/TRBV3-2|TRBD1|few
CASSQGDREDYGYTF
TGTGCCAGCAGCCAGGGGGACAGGGAGGACTATGGCTACACCTTC